Listed below are T cell receptor beta chains from one sample, sequenced in a study of response to subunit inactivated influenza vaccine. In TCRdb, the RT-PCR reads were re-called with MiXCR into one record per CDR3 protein. The sample records 540,000 or so distinct CDR3 sequences, over 10% being singletons. Specimen: PBMCs from blood, collected roughly 46 days after vaccination. These receptors all stem from a man aged 45 to 65 who received an inactivated influenza vaccine. CDR3s include the opening cysteine and the closing phenylalanine or tryptophan. A D gene is named only where the DNA matches it firmly. Not every row has a clone size; where given, it reads once, few, many or a size class.

size	V	D	J	CDR3	DNA
NA	TRBV10-3	TRBD2	TRBJ2-1	CAISGATSGSSYNEQFF	TGTGCCATCAGTGGGGCGACTAGCGGTAGCTCCTACAATGAGCAGTTCTTC
NA	TRBV11-2	TRBD2	TRBJ2-1	CASSLVSGGLYNEQFF	TGTGCCAGCAGCTTAGTTAGCGGGGGGCTCTACAATGAGCAGTTCTTC
few	TRBV12-3/TRBV12-4	NA	TRBJ1-1	CASSPRGGITEAFF	TGTGCCAGCAGTCCGAGGGGGGGCATCACTGAAGCTTTCTTT
NA	TRBV20-1	NA	TRBJ1-2	CSARSYGYTF	TGCAGTGCTAGAAGTTATGGCTACACCTTC
few	TRBV5-1	TRBD2	TRBJ2-7	CASSSRLAGADYEQYF	TGCGCCAGCAGCTCCCGACTAGCGGGGGCCGACTACGAGCAGTACTTC
few	TRBV20-1	NA	TRBJ2-5	CSAHIGLGQETQYF	TGCAGTGCTCATATCGGACTGGGCCAAGAGACCCAGTACTTC
few	TRBV12-3/TRBV12-4	TRBD2	TRBJ2-3	CASTGTSGGADTQYF	TGTGCCAGCACCGGGACTAGCGGAGGGGCAGATACGCAGTATTTT
few	TRBV23-1	TRBD2	TRBJ2-7	CASSQSSPGQRTSGRAGEQYF	TGCGCCAGCAGTCAATCCTCGCCGGGACAGAGGACTAGCGGGAGGGCCGGCGAGCAGTACTTC
few	TRBV20-1	NA	TRBJ1-5	CSARAWTENQPQHF	TGCAGTGCTAGAGCCTGGACAGAGAATCAGCCCCAGCATTTT
few	TRBV18	TRBD1	TRBJ2-1	CASSPSGGSEQFF	TGTGCCAGCTCACCATCAGGGGGTTCGGAGCAGTTCTTC
NA	TRBV10-3	TRBD2	TRBJ2-5	CAISQTSGGAGETQYF	TGTGCCATCAGCCAGACTAGCGGGGGGGCTGGGGAGACCCAGTACTTC
few	TRBV5-5	NA	TRBJ1-2	CASSPSAAGGYGYTF	TGTGCCAGCAGCCCAAGTGCGGCGGGTGGCTATGGCTACACCTTC
NA	TRBV10-3	TRBD1	TRBJ2-3	CAIRPGQGARSTDTQYF	TGTGCCATCAGGCCGGGACAGGGGGCCCGAAGCACAGATACGCAGTATTTT
NA	TRBV4-3	NA	TRBJ2-1	CASSQTGGTSSYNEQFF	TGCGCCAGCAGCCAAACTGGAGGTACAAGCTCCTACAATGAGCAGTTCTTC
few	TRBV12-3/TRBV12-4	TRBD2	TRBJ2-1	CASSQSGGVYNEQFF	TGTGCCAGCAGCCAAAGCGGGGGGGTCTACAATGAGCAGTTCTTC
few	TRBV24-1	NA	TRBJ2-1	CATSQTSYNEQFF	TGTGCCACCAGCCAAACCTCCTACAATGAGCAGTTCTTC
NA	TRBV24-1	TRBD1	TRBJ2-3	CATSDPTGFTQYF	TGTGCCACCAGTGATCCGACAGGGTTTACGCAGTATTTT
few	TRBV28	NA	TRBJ1-5	CASSLWTRSNQPQHF	TGTGCCAGCAGTTTATGGACACGAAGCAATCAGCCCCAGCATTTT
NA	TRBV20-1	TRBD2	TRBJ2-3	CSARSGLAQDTQYF	TGCAGTGCTCGATCGGGACTAGCTCAAGATACGCAGTATTTT
many	TRBV10-3	NA	TRBJ2-2	CAISESQGLRTGELFF	TGTGCCATCAGTGAATCTCAGGGGCTGAGGACCGGGGAGCTGTTTTTT
few	TRBV10-3	TRBD1	TRBJ2-5	CAISGFRDRQETQYF	TGTGCCATCAGTGGGTTCCGGGACAGACAAGAGACCCAGTACTTC
many	TRBV6-2/TRBV6-3	NA	TRBJ2-7	CASSYSGTEQYF	TGTGCCAGCAGTTACTCCGGAACCGAGCAGTACTTC
many	TRBV5-1	NA	TRBJ2-1	CASSLAGGVSYNEQFF	TGCGCCAGCAGCTTGGCCGGTGGGGTCTCCTACAATGAGCAGTTCTTC
few	TRBV29-1	NA	TRBJ2-1	CSSMGGPYANEQFF	TGCAGCTCCATGGGGGGGCCCTACGCCAATGAGCAGTTCTTC
many	TRBV3-1	TRBD1	TRBJ1-1	CASRGTVNTEAFF	TGTGCCAGCAGAGGGACAGTGAACACTGAAGCTTTCTTT
few	TRBV20-1	NA	TRBJ2-7	CSAPPRVGGLSYEQYF	TGCAGTGCTCCCCCGAGGGTTGGCGGGCTGTCCTACGAGCAGTACTTC
few	TRBV5-1	TRBD2	TRBJ2-4	CASSLAASGGSLNIQYF	TGCGCCAGCAGCTTGGCAGCCTCGGGGGGAAGTTTAAACATTCAGTACTTC
NA	TRBV29-1	NA	TRBJ2-3	CSVLAPLTDTQYF	TGCAGCGTTTTAGCCCCTTTAACAGATACGCAGTATTTT
few	TRBV5-8	NA	TRBJ2-7	CASSFIQQGSFYEQYF	TGTGCCAGCAGCTTCATACAGCAGGGATCGTTCTACGAGCAGTACTTC
NA	TRBV29-1	TRBD1	TRBJ2-5	CSIGQGSGETQYF	TGCAGCATCGGACAGGGGTCTGGGGAGACCCAGTACTTC
NA	TRBV20-1	NA	TRBJ2-2	CSATTGRVVGELFF	TGCAGTGCTACGACAGGGAGGGTCGTCGGGGAGCTGTTTTTT